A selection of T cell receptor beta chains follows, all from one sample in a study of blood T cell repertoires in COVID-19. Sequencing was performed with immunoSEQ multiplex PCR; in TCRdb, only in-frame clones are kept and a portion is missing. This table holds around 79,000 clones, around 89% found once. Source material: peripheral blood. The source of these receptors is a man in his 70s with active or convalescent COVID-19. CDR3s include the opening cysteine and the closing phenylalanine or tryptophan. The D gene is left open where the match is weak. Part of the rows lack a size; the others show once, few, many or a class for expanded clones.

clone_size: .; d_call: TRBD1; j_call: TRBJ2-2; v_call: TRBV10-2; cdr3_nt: TGCGCCAGCAGTGAGACGGTGACAGGGGGCCTCATCCTCCCCGGGGAGCTGTTTTTT; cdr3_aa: CASSETVTGGLILPGELFF
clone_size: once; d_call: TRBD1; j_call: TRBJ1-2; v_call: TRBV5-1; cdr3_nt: TGCGCCAGCAGCCTGGGGGACAGGGCCACCTATGGCTACACCTTC; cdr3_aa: CASSLGDRATYGYTF
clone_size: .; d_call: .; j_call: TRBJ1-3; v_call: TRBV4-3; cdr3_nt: TGCGCCAGCAGCCCGAACGGAGGGGGGGCGGGAGGAAACACCATATATTTT; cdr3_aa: CASSPNGGGAGGNTIYF
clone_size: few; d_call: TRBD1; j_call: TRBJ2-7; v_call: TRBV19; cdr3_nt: TGTGCCAGTAGTATCAGGGACAGCTCCTACGAGCAGTACTTC; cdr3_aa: CASSIRDSSYEQYF
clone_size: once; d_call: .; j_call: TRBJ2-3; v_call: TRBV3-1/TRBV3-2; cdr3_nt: TGTGCCAGCAGCCGGCGGGGAGCAGATACGCAGTATTTT; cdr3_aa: CASSRRGADTQYF
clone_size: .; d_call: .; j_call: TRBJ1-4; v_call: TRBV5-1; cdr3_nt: TGCGCCAGCAGCTTGCAGGGTGCAACTAATGAAAAACTGTTTTTT; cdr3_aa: CASSLQGATNEKLFF
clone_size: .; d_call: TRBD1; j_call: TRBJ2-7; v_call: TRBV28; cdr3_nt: TGTGCCAGCAGTCCCGTCCCCGGACAGGGAATCTACGAGCAGTACTTC; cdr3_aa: CASSPVPGQGIYEQYF
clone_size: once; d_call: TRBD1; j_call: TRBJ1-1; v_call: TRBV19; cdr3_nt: TGTGCCAGTAGGCCAGGGACAGGTCTAAATCCAGAAGCTTTCTTT; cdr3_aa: CASRPGTGLNPEAFF
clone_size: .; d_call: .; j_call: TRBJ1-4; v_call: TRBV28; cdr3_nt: TGTGCCAGCAGAACGCCAGGGACTATGGAACTGTTTTTT; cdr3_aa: CASRTPGTMELFF
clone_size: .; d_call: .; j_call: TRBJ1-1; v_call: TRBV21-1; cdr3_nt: TGTGCCAGCAGCAAAGGAACCGAATGGGACAGGAATTGGAACACTGAAGCTTTCTTT; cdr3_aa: CASSKGTEWDRNWNTEAFF
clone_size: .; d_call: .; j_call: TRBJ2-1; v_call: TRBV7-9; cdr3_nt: TGTGCCAGCAGCTTAGCGGGCAGCTCCTACAATGAGCAGTTCTTC; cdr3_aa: CASSLAGSSYNEQFF
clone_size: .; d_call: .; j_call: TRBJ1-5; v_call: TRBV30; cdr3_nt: TGTGCCTGGGGTCCCAGCGGCGGGAATCAGCCCCAGCATTTT; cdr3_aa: CAWGPSGGNQPQHF
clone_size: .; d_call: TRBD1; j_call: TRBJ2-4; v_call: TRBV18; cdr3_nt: TGTGCCAGCTCACTAGGACAGGGGGGGAACATTCAGTACTTC; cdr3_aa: CASSLGQGGNIQYF
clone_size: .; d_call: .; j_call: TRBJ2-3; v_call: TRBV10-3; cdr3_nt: TGTGCCATCAGTGAGTCTGGCGGGATCTCTAAAAACACAGATACGCAGTATTTT; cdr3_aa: CAISESGGISKNTDTQYF
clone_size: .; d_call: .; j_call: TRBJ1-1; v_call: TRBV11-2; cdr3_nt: TGTGCCAGCAGCCCGAGGGGAGGCACTGAAGCTTTCTTT; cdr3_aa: CASSPRGGTEAFF
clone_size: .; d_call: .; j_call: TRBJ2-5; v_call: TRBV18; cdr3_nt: TGTGCCAGCTCACCCGGACTCCCTTCGTCCGGGAGCCAAGAGACCCAGTACTTC; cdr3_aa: CASSPGLPSSGSQETQYF
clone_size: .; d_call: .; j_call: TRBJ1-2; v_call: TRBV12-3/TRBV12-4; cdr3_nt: TGTGCCAGCAGTTTGGACCGGACGGGAGGCTACACCTTC; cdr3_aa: CASSLDRTGGYTF
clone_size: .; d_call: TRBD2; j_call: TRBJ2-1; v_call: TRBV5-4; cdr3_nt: TGTGCCAGCAGCGACCGGACTAGCGCCGTAAATGAGCAGTTCTTC; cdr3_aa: CASSDRTSAVNEQFF
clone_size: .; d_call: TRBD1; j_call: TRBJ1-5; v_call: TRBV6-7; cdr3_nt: TGTGCCAGCAGACCACAGACAGGGGCTTATAGCAATCAGCCCCAGCATTTT; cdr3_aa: CASRPQTGAYSNQPQHF
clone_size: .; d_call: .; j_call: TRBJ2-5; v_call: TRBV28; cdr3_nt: TGTGCCAGCAGTTTGCCCGGGACTCAAGAGACCCAGTACTTC; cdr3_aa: CASSLPGTQETQYF
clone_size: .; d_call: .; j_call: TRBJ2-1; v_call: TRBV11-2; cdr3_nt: TGTGCCAGCAGCTTAGAAGTACCCAGGCTGCAGTTCTTC; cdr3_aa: CASSLEVPRLQFF
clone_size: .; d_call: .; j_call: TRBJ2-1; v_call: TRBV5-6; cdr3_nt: TGTGCCAGCAGCTTGGGGCCTGAGCAGTTCTTC; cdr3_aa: CASSLGPEQFF
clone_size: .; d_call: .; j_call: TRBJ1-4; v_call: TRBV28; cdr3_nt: TGTGCCAGCCTGAGGACACCCTCAACTAATGAAAAACTGTTTTTT; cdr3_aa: CASLRTPSTNEKLFF
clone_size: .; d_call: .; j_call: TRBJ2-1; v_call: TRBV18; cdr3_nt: TGTGCCAGCTCACCACCGGGCAGCGGAGATGAGCAGTTCTTC; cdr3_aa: CASSPPGSGDEQFF
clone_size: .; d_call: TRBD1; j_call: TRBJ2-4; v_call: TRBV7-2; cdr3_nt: TGTGCCAGCAGCTCTCGGGACAGCTCAAACATTCAGTACTTC; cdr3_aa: CASSSRDSSNIQYF
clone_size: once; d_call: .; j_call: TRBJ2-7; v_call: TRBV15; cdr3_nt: TGTGCCACCAGCAGAGATAGGAGGAAAGACGAGCAGTACTTC; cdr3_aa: CATSRDRRKDEQYF
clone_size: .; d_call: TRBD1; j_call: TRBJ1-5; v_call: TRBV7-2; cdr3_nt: TGTGCCAGCAGCTCGGGACAGGGAAGTCAGCCCCAGCATTTT; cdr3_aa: CASSSGQGSQPQHF
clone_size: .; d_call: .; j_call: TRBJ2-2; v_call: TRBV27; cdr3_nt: TGTGCCAGCAGTCCCACTCTGGGGACTGCCACCGGGGAGCTGTTTTTT; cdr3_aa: CASSPTLGTATGELFF
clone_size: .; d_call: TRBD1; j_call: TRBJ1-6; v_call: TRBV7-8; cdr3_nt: TGTGCCAGCAGTATCAGACAGGGCGCCAATTCACCCCTCCACTTT; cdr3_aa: CASSIRQGANSPLHF
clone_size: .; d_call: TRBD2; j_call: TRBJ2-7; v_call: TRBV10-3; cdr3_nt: TGTGCCATCAGTGATTTTGGGGGACTAGCGTCATCCTCCCCCTACGAGCAGTACTTC; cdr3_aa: CAISDFGGLASSSPYEQYF
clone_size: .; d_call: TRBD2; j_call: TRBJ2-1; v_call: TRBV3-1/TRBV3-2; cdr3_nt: TGTGCCAGCAGCCAAGGTAATAGCGGGAGAGGTGAGCAGTTCTTC; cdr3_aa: CASSQGNSGRGEQFF
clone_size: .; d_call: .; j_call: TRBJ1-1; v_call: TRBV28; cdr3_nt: TGTGCCAGCAGCCCCCCGAGCGGGGGGCCTGAAGCTTTCTTT; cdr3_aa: CASSPPSGGPEAFF
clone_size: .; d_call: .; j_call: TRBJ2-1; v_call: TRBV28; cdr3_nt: TGTGCCAGCAGTTTAGTCTATTACAATGAGCAGTTCTTC; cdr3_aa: CASSLVYYNEQFF
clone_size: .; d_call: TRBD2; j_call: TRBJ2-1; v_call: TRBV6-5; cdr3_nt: TGTGCCAGCATCTATACGGCGGGAGTCAATGAGCAGTTCTTC; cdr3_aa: CASIYTAGVNEQFF
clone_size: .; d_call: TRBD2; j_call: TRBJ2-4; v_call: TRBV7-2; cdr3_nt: TGTGCCAGCAGTTACCATGGGCGGGAGTCCGTAGGGGACATTCAGTACTTC; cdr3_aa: CASSYHGRESVGDIQYF
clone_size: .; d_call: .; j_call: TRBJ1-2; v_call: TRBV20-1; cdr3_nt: TGCAGTGCTAGGGGCGGGGATGGCTACACCTTC; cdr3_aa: CSARGGDGYTF
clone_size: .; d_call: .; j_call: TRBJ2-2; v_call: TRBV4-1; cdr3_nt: TGCGCCACAACCGGGACAACGAACACCGGGGAGCTGTTTTTT; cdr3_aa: CATTGTTNTGELFF
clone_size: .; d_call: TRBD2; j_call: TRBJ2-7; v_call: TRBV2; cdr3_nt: TGTGCCAGCAGTCCCCCGCCGGGACTAGACTTCTACGAGCAGTACTTC; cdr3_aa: CASSPPPGLDFYEQYF
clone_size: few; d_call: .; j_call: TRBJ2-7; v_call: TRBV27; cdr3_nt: TGTGCCAGCAGTTCCCCGGGACTCTATTCCTACGAGCAGTACTTC; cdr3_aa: CASSSPGLYSYEQYF
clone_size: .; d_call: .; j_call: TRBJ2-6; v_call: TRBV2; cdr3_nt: TGTGCCAGCAGTGCCCAGGGAACTGGGGCCAACGTCCTGACTTTC; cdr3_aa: CASSAQGTGANVLTF
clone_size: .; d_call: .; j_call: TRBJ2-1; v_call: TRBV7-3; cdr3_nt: TGTGCCAGCAGCTTAGCTCCGAGCTCCTACAATGAGCAGTTCTTC; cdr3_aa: CASSLAPSSYNEQFF
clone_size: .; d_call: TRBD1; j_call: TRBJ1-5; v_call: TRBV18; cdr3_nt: TGTGCCAGCTCCCAGGGACAGATGAACAATCAGCCCCAGCATTTT; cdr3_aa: CASSQGQMNNQPQHF